The clone carrying this T cell receptor (beta chain) was counted a single time. What it binds is not known. This specimen belongs to a study of cytomegalovirus exposure and HLA in healthy donors. Whole-study findings and limits: In vitro experiments confirmed that three CMV-associated chains were specific for CMV antigens. TCR beta V- and J-gene trimming, according to a later analysis, was linked to a missense DCLRE1C variant. It is likely that the observed cluster of highly shared sequence variants was a sequencing artifact. After further analysis at a later stage, some 15,000 TCR beta sequences were associated with HLA alleles at 0.05 false discovery rate.

PCR employed 60 Vbeta and 13 Jbeta primers. Sequencing was performed with immunoSEQ multiplex PCR; in TCRdb, only in-frame clones are kept and a portion is missing. The sample has roughly 170,000 clones; under 80% are singletons. V shed 2 bases and J 10 bases; nucleotides not matched to a gene: 12. The CDR3 has 16 amino acids. Germline V gene sequence: CDR1 SGHRS, CDR2 YFSETQ. The genes are TRBV5-1 and TRBJ1-1, with 12 positions matching TRBD1. Sample: PBMCs. The TCR comes from a woman aged 50 to 60 in good health and CMV-seropositive. For the CDR3, the DNA is TGCGCCAGCAGCTTATTCCGGGACAGGGGGCAAATCGGAGCTTTCTTT. It codes for CASSLFRDRGQIGAFF.